These 32 T cell receptor beta chains were all obtained from the same sample, sequenced in a study of ipilimumab plus nivolumab after autologous stem cell transplantation. Assay used: immunoSEQ multiplex PCR; TCRdb lists only in-frame clones, some missing. The table lists 77,000 or so clones, nearly 85% of them singletons. Sequencing used PBMCs, obtained in a trial of ipilimumab plus nivolumab as post-transplant consolidation. The receptor set was obtained from a male donor with diffuse large B-cell lymphoma.

This clone was observed a few times. The chain carries TRBV18 and TRBJ1-1; maybe TRBD1 (5 bases). The CDR3 spans 14 residues. CDR1 and CDR2 from the germline V gene are KGHSH and LQKENI. V was pared by 1 base and J by 6 bases, with 12 bases between. The DNA for the CDR3 is TGTGCCAGCTCACCACAGTTGGGGCAGGCTGAAGCTTTCTTT. Its protein is CASSPQLGQAEAFF.

The J gene is TRBJ1-6, the V gene TRBV9, with D perhaps matching TRBD1 (5 bases). V lost 1 base and J 8 bases, leaving 13 bases between the germline ends. Per germline, CDR1 SGDLS and CDR2 YYNGEE. This CDR3 comprises 15 residues. The CDR3 bases are TGTGCCAGCAGCGTATTTGTCAGCAGGGATTCACCCCTCCACTTT. Translating it yields CASSVFVSRDSPLHF.

Only one count was recorded for this clone. This rearrangement joins TRBV6-6 to TRBJ1-6; no reliable D call. CDR3 length: 15 amino acids. The germline V and J ends were trimmed by 2 bases and 8 bases, with 13 bases remaining between them. Germline V gene lookup returns CDR1 MNHNY and CDR2 SVGAGI (reference sequence). The CDR3 loop is CASSYLGPTDSPLHF. CDR3 nucleotides: TGTGCCAGCAGTTACCTCGGCCCCACGGATTCACCCCTCCACTTT.

CDR3 nucleotides: TGTGCCAGCAGCGGCAGTCATGATACGCAGTATTTT. Translated: CASSGSHDTQYF. The chain uses TRBV2 and TRBJ2-3; no definite D call. V was trimmed by 6 bases and J by 6 bases, leaving 10 bases between them. The CDR3 runs to 12 residues. CDR1 is SNHLY and CDR2 is FYNNEI in the germline V gene.

V is TRBV4-3 and J is TRBJ1-2; no clear D gene. The V gene lost 6 bases and the J gene lost 10 bases, with 18 bases spanning the gap. CDR3 length: 13 residues. Per the germline V gene, CDR1 is LGHNA and CDR2 is YSLEER. CDR3 sequence: CASSPQRGSNYTF. CDR3 nucleotides: TGCGCCAGCAGTCCCCAGCGAGGTTCAAACTACACCTTC.

V gene TRBV4-3 combines with J gene TRBJ1-2, with D hard to call. V was trimmed by 4 bases and J by 5 bases, leaving 14 bases between them. Germline V CDR1 and CDR2: LGHNA, YSLEER. The CDR3 spans 14 residues. CDR3 sequence reads: CASSPGPRDYGYTF. The CDR3 DNA sequence: TGCGCCAGCAGCCCTGGACCCCGCGATTATGGCTACACCTTC.

This sequence joins TRBV10-2 and TRBJ2-3; 13 nucleotides agree with TRBD2. The J segment lost 4 bases and the V segment lost 3 bases, leaving 7 bases of the junction unmatched. Germline V gives CDR1 WSHSY, CDR2 SAAADI. CDR3 length equals 17 residues. This chain's CDR3 is CASSDPLAGGSADTQYF. The CDR3 region has the DNA TGCGCCAGCAGTGATCCACTAGCGGGGGGGAGTGCAGATACGCAGTATTTT.

The sample holds a few counts of this clone. The chain is built from TRBV5-8 and TRBJ2-3, with 8 bases fitting TRBD2. Germline V gene sequence: CDR1 SGHTS, CDR2 YDEGEE. This CDR3 is 17 amino acids long. Germline trimming cut 1 base from V and 3 bases from J; bases unmatched to any gene: 10. The DNA of the CDR3 is TGTGCCAGCAGCTTGCAGAGGGGACTAGGGGTGACAGATACGCAGTATTTT. It encodes CASSLQRGLGVTDTQYF. Full variable domain (missing parts from reference TRBV5-8 and TRBJ2-3): EAGVTQSPTHLIKTRGQQATLRCSPISGHTSVYWYQQALGLGLQFLLWYDEGEERNRGNFPPRFSGRQFPNYSSELNVNALELEDSALYLCASSLQRGLGVTDTQYFGPGTRLTVL.

This chain joins TRBV7-6 and TRBJ2-2; 7 nucleotides agree with TRBD2. CDR3 length: 17 residues. After removal of 5 bases from V and 5 bases from J, the junction contained 14 bases not matched to a gene. Germline assignment: CDR1 SGHVS and CDR2 FNYEAQ. The CDR3 DNA sequence: TGTGCCAGCAGCCGCCCGGGGGGAGCGGGGTCTACCGGGGAGCTGTTTTTT. Protein product: CASSRPGGAGSTGELFF.

V gene TRBV4-1 combines with J gene TRBJ1-2, with D perhaps matching TRBD1 (6 bases). The CDR3 loop spans 14 amino acids. Germline V gives CDR1 MGHRA, CDR2 YSYEKL. V shed 1 base and J shed 3 bases, with 9 bases lying between them. CDR3 nucleotide sequence: TGCGCCAGCAGCCAAGCACAGGGCTACTATGGCTACACCTTC. This codes for CASSQAQGYYGYTF.

This chain's CDR3 is CASSWDHQETQYF. As DNA, the CDR3 is TGTGCCAGCAGCTGGGACCACCAAGAGACCCAGTACTTC. J is TRBJ2-5 and V is TRBV7-6, with D perhaps being TRBD1 or TRBD2 (5 bases each). V was trimmed by 4 bases and J by 0 bases, leaving 6 bases between them. The CDR3 runs to 13 residues. Germline V gene lookup returns CDR1 SGHVS and CDR2 FNYEAQ.

The rearrangement uses TRBV5-4 and TRBJ1-3, with D maybe TRBD1 (6 bases). Germline values: CDR1 SGHNT, CDR2 YYREEE (reference sequence). The CDR3 covers 19 residues. The germline V and J ends were trimmed by 3 bases and 0 bases, with 22 bases remaining between them. CDR3 region: CASSSGLGATPNSGNTIYF. CDR3 nucleotides: TGTGCCAGCAGCTCTGGGTTGGGGGCGACTCCCAACTCTGGAAACACCATATATTTT.

DNA of the CDR3: TGTGCCAGCAGGGCGACCAGAACTGGAAACACCATATATTTT. Translating it yields CASRATRTGNTIYF. The chain has TRBV6-6 and TRBJ1-3; no definite D call. V dropped 6 bases and J dropped 2 bases, with 11 bases sitting between them. Germline loops: CDR1 MNHNY, CDR2 SVGAGI (reference sequence). There are 14 residues in the CDR3.

The chain has TRBV12-5 and TRBJ1-6; D might be TRBD1 (6 bases). The CDR3 consists of 15 residues. From germline, CDR1 is LGHNT and CDR2 FRNRAP. V was cut by 7 bases and J by 9 bases, with 19 bases left in between. The CDR3 loop reads CASAQGGGLGSPLHF. The CDR3 region has the DNA TGTGCTAGTGCTCAAGGGGGAGGGTTAGGTTCACCCCTCCACTTT.

The rearrangement uses TRBV7-2 and TRBJ1-5; 8 bases fit TRBD1. The CDR3 loop spans 12 amino acids. The V segment lost 5 bases and the J segment 15 bases; nucleotides outside the gene matches: 9. Germline V gives CDR1 SGHTA, CDR2 FQGNSA. CDR3 amino acids: CASSTRQGLPHF. Here the CDR3 DNA reads TGTGCCAGCAGCACCCGACAGGGGCTGCCGCATTTT. The variable domain in full, with the rest retrieved from reference TRBV7-2 and TRBJ1-5, is GAGVSQSPSNKVTEKGKDVELRCDPISGHTALYWYRQSLGQGLEFLIYFQGNSAPDKSGLPSDRFSAERTGGSVSTLTIQRTQQEDSAVYLCASSTRQGLPHFGDGTRLSIL.

For this clone: At the DNA level, this CDR3 is encoded by other sequences in the same sample as well. The chain links TRBV2 to TRBJ1-3; D ambiguous. Germline assignment: CDR1 SNHLY and CDR2 FYNNEI. This CDR3 contains 13 residues. The V gene lost 4 bases and the J gene lost 4 bases, with 8 bases spanning the gap. This CDR3 is CASSGGPGNTIYF. The DNA of the CDR3 is TGTGCCAGCAGTGGGGGTCCCGGAAACACCATATATTTT. The full variable domain, in which reference TRBV2 and TRBJ1-3 provide the parts outside the CDR3, is EPEVTQTPSHQVTQMGQEVILRCVPISNHLYFYWYRQILGQKVEFLVSFYNNEISEKSEIFDDQFSVERPDGSNFTLKIRSTKLEDSAMYFCASSGGPGNTIYFGEGSWLTVV.

The chain couples TRBV5-8 to TRBJ2-3; D not resolved. CDR3 length equals 13 residues. Germline CDR1 SGHTS, CDR2 YDEGEE. With 2 bases removed from V and 2 bases from J, the gap between germline ends came to 6 bases. In DNA form, the CDR3 reads TGTGCCAGCAGCTTTGCCTACACAGATACGCAGTATTTT. Translation gives CASSFAYTDTQYF.

This clone was picked up one time. The DNA of the CDR3 is TGTGCCAGCAGCTTGCCCCAGGCCCCAGATACGCAGTATTTT. It encodes CASSLPQAPDTQYF. The J gene is TRBJ2-3, the V gene TRBV5-6; D is uncertain. V gave up 1 base and J gave up 4 bases, with 10 bases separating them. The CDR3 has 14 residues. Germline values: CDR1 SGHDT, CDR2 YYEEEE. The complete variable domain, with remaining parts taken from reference TRBV5-6 and TRBJ2-3, reads DAGVTQSPTHLIKTRGQQVTLRCSPKSGHDTVSWYQQALGQGPQFIFQYYEEEERQRGNFPDRFSGHQFPNYSSELNVNALLLGDSALYLCASSLPQAPDTQYFGPGTRLTVL.

The rearrangement uses TRBV5-1 and TRBJ2-5, with 9 bases matching TRBD2. Germline loops: CDR1 SGHRS, CDR2 YFSETQ. V shed 4 bases, J shed 4 bases, and the junction held 8 bases outside the gene matches. The CDR3 has 15 amino acids. CDR3 region: CASSDSGGGRETQYF. The CDR3 region has the DNA TGCGCCAGCAGCGATAGCGGGGGCGGGCGAGAGACCCAGTACTTC.

A note on this clone: At the DNA level, this CDR3 is encoded by other sequences in the same sample as well. The J gene is TRBJ1-2, the V gene TRBV5-4; TRBD1 is a possible D gene (6 bases). Trimming cost V 3 bases and J 4 bases, with 10 bases left between them. The germline V gene has CDR1 SGHNT and CDR2 YYREEE (reference sequence). The CDR3 has 13 residues. The CDR3 region is CASSSTGPYGYTF. CDR3 nucleotide sequence: TGTGCCAGCAGCTCAACAGGGCCCTATGGCTACACCTTC.

Comment on this clone: One end of the junction varies from germline; a read error may be responsible. The chain combines TRBV7-7 with TRBJ2-1, with 8 bases matching TRBD2. The V gene's germline CDR1 is SSHAT and CDR2 FNYEAQ (reference sequence). The CDR3 is 13 amino acids. The CDR3 loop is CASSYSGALIQFF. The CDR3 DNA reads as TGTGCTAGCAGCTATAGCGGGGCCCTGATTCAGTTCTTC. The variable domain in full, completed from reference TRBV7-7 and TRBJ2-1, reads GAGVSQSPRYKVTKRGQDVTLRCDPISSHATLYWYQQALGQGPEFLTYFNYEAQPDKSGLPSDRFSAERPEGSISTLTIQRTEQRDSAMYRCASSYSGALIQFFGPGTRLTVL.

The genes are TRBV5-1 and TRBJ2-3; TRBD2 might be the D (6 bases). The V end was cut by 5 bases, the J end by 0 bases, with 19 bases between. This CDR3 comprises 17 residues. CDR1 and CDR2 from the germline V gene are SGHRS and YFSETQ. CDR3 region: CASSPPGVAASTDTQYF. Written as DNA, the CDR3 is TGCGCCAGCAGTCCCCCGGGGGTAGCGGCTAGCACAGATACGCAGTATTTT.

DNA for the CDR3: TGTGCCAGCAGCCAAGGGGACTCCTCAGATACGCAGTATTTT. This encodes CASSQGDSSDTQYF. V is TRBV4-2 and J is TRBJ2-3; D is possibly TRBD2 (6 bases). CDR1 and CDR2 from the germline V gene are LGHNA and YNFKEQ. V was shortened by 1 base and J by 4 bases, with 9 bases between the two germline ends. This CDR3 is 14 amino acids long.

The chain's CDR3 is CASSLSGGPPYEQYF. The CDR3 DNA sequence: TGTGCCAGCAGCCTTAGCGGGGGCCCGCCTTACGAGCAGTACTTC. This chain connects TRBV9 to TRBJ2-7; TRBD2 agrees at 9 bases. V was clipped by 4 bases and J by 4 bases; unmatched bases: 9. In germline, CDR1 is SGDLS, CDR2 YYNGEE. The CDR3 is 15 residues long.

The chain couples TRBV27 to TRBJ1-6, with D perhaps TRBD1 (6 bases). V dropped 8 bases and J dropped 3 bases, with 14 bases sitting between them. The germline CDR1 and CDR2 sequences are MNHEY and SMNVEV (reference sequence). This CDR3 is 15 amino acids long. The CDR3 is CASGEDRYYNSPLHF. The CDR3 coding sequence is TGTGCCAGCGGGGAGGACAGATACTATAATTCACCCCTCCACTTT.

The V call is TRBV6-1, the J call TRBJ2-3, with no clear D. Germline CDR1 and CDR2: MNHNS and SASEGT. V lost 8 bases, J lost 0 bases, and 9 bases lay in between. CDR3 length equals 13 residues. In nucleotides, the CDR3 is TGTGCCAGCCTACTGGACAGCACAGATACGCAGTATTTT. Translation gives CASLLDSTDTQYF.

This chain connects TRBV16 to TRBJ1-2; D call uncertain. Trimming took off 2 bases at V and 5 bases at J, with 3 bases between the two ends. This CDR3 spans 11 amino acids. Germline assignment: CDR1 KGHSY and CDR2 FQNENV. CDR3 sequence: CASSQGYGYTF. In nucleotides, the CDR3 is TGTGCCAGCAGCCAAGGATATGGCTACACCTTC.

The DNA of the CDR3 is TGCGCCAGCAGCTTTGGCGGGGGGTCCGTCAAGGAGCAGTTCTTC. Translation: CASSFGGGSVKEQFF. This chain uses TRBV5-1 with TRBJ2-1; 8 bases fit TRBD2. Unmatched junction bases numbered 11, after V lost 2 bases and J lost 10 bases. CDR1 and CDR2 (germline): SGHRS, YFSETQ. The CDR3 totals 15 residues. Full variable domain (remainder filled in from reference TRBV5-1 and TRBJ2-1): KAGVTQTPRYLIKTRGQQVTLSCSPISGHRSVSWYQQTPGQGLQFLFEYFSETQRNKGNFPGRFSGRQFSNSRSEMNVSTLELGDSALYLCASSFGGGSVKEQFFGPGTRLTVL.

The genes are TRBV14 and TRBJ2-1; D unresolved. Germline CDR1 is SGHDN and CDR2 is FVKESK. V shed 4 bases and J shed 6 bases, with 16 bases lying between them. This CDR3 is built from 15 residues. DNA of the CDR3: TGTGCCAGCAGCCCCCAAACGGGCCTGCTCAATGAGCAGTTCTTC. This sequence encodes CASSPQTGLLNEQFF.

This clone showed up just a few times. The chain links TRBV5-4 to TRBJ2-5, with TRBD1 matching 9 bases. Trimming took 0 bases from V and 5 from J; bases not matched to a gene: 2. Germline V CDR1 and CDR2: SGHNT, YYREEE (reference sequence). The CDR3 totals 14 residues. The CDR3 nucleotides are TGTGCCAGCAGCTTGGACAGGGGGCAGGAGACCCAGTACTTC. Its protein product is CASSLDRGQETQYF.

The chain joins TRBV18 to TRBJ2-3, with D unresolved. The V gene lost 6 bases and the J gene lost 5 bases, with 3 bases spanning the gap. This CDR3 region has 10 residues. Germline lookup yields CDR1 KGHSH and CDR2 LQKENI. The CDR3 sequence: CASSGDTQYF. The CDR3 region has the DNA TGTGCCAGCTCGGGAGATACGCAGTATTTT.

The chain couples TRBV21-1 to TRBJ2-5; the table calls TRBD1, which could not be checked here. TRBV21-1 is marked as a pseudogene. The CDR3 sequence is 14 residues long. The CDR3 here is CASSHRDSLNGQYF. The CDR3 nucleotides read TGTGCCAGCAGCCACCGGGACAGCTTAAATGGCCAGTACTTC.